This T cell receptor (beta chain) was sequenced during a study of OX40 agonist ivuxolimab in advanced cancers. The wider study: The dose-escalation cohort was around 83% male, with a mean age of around 60 years, ranging about 23 to 79.

Study conclusions and caveats: Clones of CD4+ and CD8+ blood T cells grew by week 6 at doses of 0.1 to 3.0 mg/kg.

CDR1 and CDR2 from the germline V gene are LGHNT and FRNRAP. J was trimmed by 0 bases and V by 1 base; bases with no gene match: 3. This CDR3 is 15 amino acids long. Method: immunoSEQ multiplex PCR; TCRdb's copy keeps in-frame clones and lacks some. The sample has under 100,000 clones; around four fifths are singletons. As for this clone: What it recognizes is unknown.

Sequences were derived from CD4+ or CD8+ T cells sorted from blood, sampled in a trial of the OX40 agonist ivuxolimab. This sequence was found in an adult with an advanced solid tumor such as melanoma, head and neck, liver or kidney cancer. The chain joins TRBV12-5 to TRBJ2-7, with TRBD1 matching 7 bases. CDR3 sequence: CASGLGDSFSYEQYF. The CDR3 DNA follows: TGTGCTAGTGGTTTGGGGGACAGCTTCTCCTACGAGCAGTACTTC. The entire variable domain, with the rest obtained from reference TRBV12-5 and TRBJ2-7, is as follows: DARVTQTPRHKVTEMGQEVTMRCQPILGHNTVFWYRQTMMQGLELLAYFRNRAPLDDSGMPKDRFSAEMPDATLATLKIQPSEPRDSAVYFCASGLGDSFSYEQYFGPGTRLTVT.